This entry concerns a single T cell receptor (beta chain). Its specificity is not known. CDR1 is GTSNPN, CDR2 SVGIG, per germline (reference sequence). V lost 4 bases, J lost 4 bases, and 20 bases lay in between. This CDR3 is built from 17 residues. Some clones are missing from TCRdb's copy, which holds only in-frame ones; the method was immunoSEQ multiplex PCR. Counted here are roughly 2 million clones, more than 90% occurring once; the ten biggest clones make up around 0.13%. This entry comes from a study of shared clonotypes between healthy human individuals. Study context: The study drew on two women and a few men aged 18 to 49 as donors. Findings and limits, study-wide: Generally, estimated richness proved larger in naive subsets than it did in memory subsets. For naive CD4 cells, roughly 5% of clonotypes were shared across a few donors.

The source material was naive CD4+ T cells sorted from blood. The subset denotes: CD45RA+ positively selected. V gene TRBV30 combines with J gene TRBJ2-6; D may be TRBD1 (6 bases). The TCR sequence derives from a man younger than 30 in good health. CDR3 sequence: CAWKVVGQQRGANVLTF. The DNA of the CDR3 is TGTGCCTGGAAGGTGGTAGGACAGCAGAGAGGGGCCAACGTCCTGACTTTC.